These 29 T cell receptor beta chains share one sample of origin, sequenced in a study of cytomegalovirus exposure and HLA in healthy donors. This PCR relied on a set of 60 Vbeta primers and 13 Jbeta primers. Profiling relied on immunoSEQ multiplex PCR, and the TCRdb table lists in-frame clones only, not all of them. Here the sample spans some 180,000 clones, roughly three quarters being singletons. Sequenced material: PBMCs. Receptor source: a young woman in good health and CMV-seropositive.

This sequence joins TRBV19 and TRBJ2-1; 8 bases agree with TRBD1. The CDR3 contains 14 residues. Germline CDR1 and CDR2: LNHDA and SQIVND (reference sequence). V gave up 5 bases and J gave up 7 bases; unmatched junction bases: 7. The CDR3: CASSFLTGANEQFF. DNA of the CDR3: TGTGCCAGTAGTTTCCTGACAGGGGCGAATGAGCAGTTCTTC.

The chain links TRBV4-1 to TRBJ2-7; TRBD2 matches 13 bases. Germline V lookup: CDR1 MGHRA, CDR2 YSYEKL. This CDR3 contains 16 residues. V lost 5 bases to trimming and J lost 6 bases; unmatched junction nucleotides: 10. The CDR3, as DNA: TGCGCCAGCAGCTACCCGGGGACTAGCGGGGTCCGCGAGCAGTACTTC. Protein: CASSYPGTSGVREQYF.

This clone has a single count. CDR3 region: CATSTWTGGTDTQYF. In nucleotides, the CDR3 is TGTGCCACCAGCACTTGGACAGGGGGAACAGATACGCAGTATTTT. V gene TRBV15 combines with J gene TRBJ2-3; 10 bases align to TRBD1. The CDR3 totals 15 residues. CDR1 is LNHNV, CDR2 YYDKDF, per germline (reference sequence). With 4 bases clipped from V and 3 bases from J, the junction kept 4 bases outside the gene matches.

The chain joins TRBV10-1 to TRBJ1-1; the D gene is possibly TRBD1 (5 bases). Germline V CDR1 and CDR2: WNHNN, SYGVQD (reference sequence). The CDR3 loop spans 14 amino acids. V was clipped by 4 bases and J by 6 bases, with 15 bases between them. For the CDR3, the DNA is TGCGCCAGCAGTGCCCGGAGGGACGGCGCTGAAGCTTTCTTT. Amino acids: CASSARRDGAEAFF.

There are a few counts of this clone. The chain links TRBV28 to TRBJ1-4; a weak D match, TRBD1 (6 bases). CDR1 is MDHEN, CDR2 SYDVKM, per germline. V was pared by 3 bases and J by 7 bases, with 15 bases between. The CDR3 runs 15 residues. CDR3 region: CASSLASGVREKLFF. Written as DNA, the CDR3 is TGTGCCAGCAGTTTGGCTTCAGGGGTTCGTGAAAAACTGTTTTTT.

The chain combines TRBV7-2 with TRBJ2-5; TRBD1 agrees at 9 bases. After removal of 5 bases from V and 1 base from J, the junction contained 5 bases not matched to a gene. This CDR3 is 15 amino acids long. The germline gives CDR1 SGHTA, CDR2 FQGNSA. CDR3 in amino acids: CASSTPDRGQETQYF. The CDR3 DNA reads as TGTGCCAGCAGCACACCGGACAGGGGCCAAGAGACCCAGTACTTC.

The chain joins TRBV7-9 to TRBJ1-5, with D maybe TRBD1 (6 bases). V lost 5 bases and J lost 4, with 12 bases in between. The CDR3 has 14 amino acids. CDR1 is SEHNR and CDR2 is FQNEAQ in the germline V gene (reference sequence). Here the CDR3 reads CASSRTETNQPQHF. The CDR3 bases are TGTGCCAGCAGCCGGACAGAAACGAATCAGCCCCAGCATTTT.

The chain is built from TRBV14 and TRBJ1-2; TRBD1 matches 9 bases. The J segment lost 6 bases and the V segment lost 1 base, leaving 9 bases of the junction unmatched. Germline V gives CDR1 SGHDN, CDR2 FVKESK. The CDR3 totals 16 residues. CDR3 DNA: TGTGCCAGCAGCCAAGCGTACAGGGGGCTACGGGATGGCTACACCTTC. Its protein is CASSQAYRGLRDGYTF.

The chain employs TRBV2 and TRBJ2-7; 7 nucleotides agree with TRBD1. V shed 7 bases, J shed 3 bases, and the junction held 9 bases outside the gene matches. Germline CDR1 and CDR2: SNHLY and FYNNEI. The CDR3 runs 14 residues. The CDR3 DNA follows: TGTGCCAGCACCTACACCGACAGGGTCTACGAGCAGTACTTC. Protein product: CASTYTDRVYEQYF.

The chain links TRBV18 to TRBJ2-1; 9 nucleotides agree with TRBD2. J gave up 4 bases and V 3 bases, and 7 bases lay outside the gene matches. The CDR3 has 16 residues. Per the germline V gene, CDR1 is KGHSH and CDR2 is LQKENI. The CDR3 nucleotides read TGTGCCAGCTCACCCCAACTAGCGGGTGGTTACAATGAGCAGTTCTTC. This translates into CASSPQLAGGYNEQFF. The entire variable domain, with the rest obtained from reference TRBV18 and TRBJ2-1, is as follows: NAGVMQNPRHLVRRRGQEARLRCSPMKGHSHVYWYRQLPEEGLKFMVYLQKENIIDESGMPKERFSAEFPKEGPSILRIQQVVRGDSAAYFCASSPQLAGGYNEQFFGPGTRLTVL.

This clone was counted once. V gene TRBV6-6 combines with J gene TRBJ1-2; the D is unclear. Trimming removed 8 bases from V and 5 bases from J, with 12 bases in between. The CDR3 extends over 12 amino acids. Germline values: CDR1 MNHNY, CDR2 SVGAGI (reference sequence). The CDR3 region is CASARSLYGYTF. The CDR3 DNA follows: TGTGCCAGCGCTCGCAGTCTTTATGGCTACACCTTC.

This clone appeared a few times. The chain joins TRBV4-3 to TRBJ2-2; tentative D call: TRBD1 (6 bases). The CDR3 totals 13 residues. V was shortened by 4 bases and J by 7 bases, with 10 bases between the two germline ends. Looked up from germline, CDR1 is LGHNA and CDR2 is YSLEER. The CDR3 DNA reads TGCGCCAGCAGCCTTGGGGGCGGCGGGGAGCTGTTTTTT. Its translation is CASSLGGGGELFF.

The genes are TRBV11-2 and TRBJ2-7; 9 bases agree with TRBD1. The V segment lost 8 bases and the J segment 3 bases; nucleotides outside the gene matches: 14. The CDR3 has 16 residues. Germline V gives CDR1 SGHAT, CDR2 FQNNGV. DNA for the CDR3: TGTGCCAGCCTCCAAGGCCGGGACAGGGCTTTCTACGAGCAGTACTTC. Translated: CASLQGRDRAFYEQYF.

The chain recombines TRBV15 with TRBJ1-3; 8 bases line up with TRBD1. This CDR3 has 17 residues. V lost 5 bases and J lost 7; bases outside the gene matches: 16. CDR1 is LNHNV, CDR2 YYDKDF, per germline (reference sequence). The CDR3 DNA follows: TGTGCCACCAGCGCTAGAGCACCAGGGGGCGCAAGCAACACCATATATTTT. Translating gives CATSARAPGGASNTIYF.

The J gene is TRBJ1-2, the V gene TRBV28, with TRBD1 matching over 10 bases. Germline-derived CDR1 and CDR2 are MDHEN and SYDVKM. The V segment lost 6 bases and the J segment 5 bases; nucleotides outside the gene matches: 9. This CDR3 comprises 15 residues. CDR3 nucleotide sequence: TGTGCCAGCAGGTACTCCAGGACAGGGGGGTATGGCTACACCTTC. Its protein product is CASRYSRTGGYGYTF.

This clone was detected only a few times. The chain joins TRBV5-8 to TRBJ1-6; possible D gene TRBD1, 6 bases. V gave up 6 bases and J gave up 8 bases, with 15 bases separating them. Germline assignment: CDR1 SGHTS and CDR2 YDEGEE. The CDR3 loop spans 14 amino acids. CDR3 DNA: TGTGCCAGCAAGACAGGATGGTGGGATTCACCCCTCCACTTT. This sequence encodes CASKTGWWDSPLHF.

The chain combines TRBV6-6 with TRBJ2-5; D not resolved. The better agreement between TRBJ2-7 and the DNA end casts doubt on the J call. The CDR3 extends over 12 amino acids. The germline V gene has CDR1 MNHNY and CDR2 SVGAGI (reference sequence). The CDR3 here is CASSSNYYEQYF. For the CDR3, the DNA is TGTGCCAGCAGTTCCAATTATTACGAGCAGTACTTC.

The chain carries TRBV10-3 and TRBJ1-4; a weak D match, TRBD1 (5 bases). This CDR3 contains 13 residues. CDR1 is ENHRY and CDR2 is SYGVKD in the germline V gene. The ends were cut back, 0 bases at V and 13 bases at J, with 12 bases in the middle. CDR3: CAISESNLGGLFF. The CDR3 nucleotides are TGTGCCATCAGTGAGTCGAACCTCGGGGGACTGTTTTTT.

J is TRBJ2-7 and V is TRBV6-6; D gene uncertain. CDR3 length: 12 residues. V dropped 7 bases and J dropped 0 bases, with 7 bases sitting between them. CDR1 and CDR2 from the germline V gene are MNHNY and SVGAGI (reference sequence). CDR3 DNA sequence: TGTGCCAGCACCACCGGCTCCTACGAGCAGTACTTC. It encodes CASTTGSYEQYF.

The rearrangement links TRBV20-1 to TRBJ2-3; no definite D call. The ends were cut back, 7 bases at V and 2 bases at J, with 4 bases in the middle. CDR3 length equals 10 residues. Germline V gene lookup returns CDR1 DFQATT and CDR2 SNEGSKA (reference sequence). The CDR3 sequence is CSVITDTQYF. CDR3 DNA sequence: TGCAGTGTCATCACAGATACGCAGTATTTT.

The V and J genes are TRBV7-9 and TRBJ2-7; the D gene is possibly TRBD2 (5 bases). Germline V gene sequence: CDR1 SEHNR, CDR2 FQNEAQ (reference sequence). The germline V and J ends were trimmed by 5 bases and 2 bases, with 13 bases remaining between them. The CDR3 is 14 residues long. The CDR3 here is CASSPPDGTYEQYF. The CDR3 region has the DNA TGTGCCAGCAGCCCCCCGGACGGGACCTACGAGCAGTACTTC. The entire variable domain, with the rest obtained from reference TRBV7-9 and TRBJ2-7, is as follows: DTGVSQNPRHKITKRGQNVTFRCDPISEHNRLYWYRQTLGQGPEFLTYFQNEAQLEKSRLLSDRFSAERPKGSFSTLEIQRTEQGDSAMYLCASSPPDGTYEQYFGPGTRLTVT.

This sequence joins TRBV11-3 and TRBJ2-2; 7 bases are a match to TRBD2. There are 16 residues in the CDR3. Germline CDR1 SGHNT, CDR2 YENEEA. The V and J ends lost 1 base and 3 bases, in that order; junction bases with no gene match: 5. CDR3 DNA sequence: TGTGCCAGCAGCTTAGTCTCGGGGGGATACACCGGGGAGCTGTTTTTT. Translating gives CASSLVSGGYTGELFF.

The CDR3 DNA reads TGTGCCAGCAGTTACTCTTACCAGGGAGGGGCGCGGACCCAGTACTTC. Translation: CASSYSYQGGARTQYF. The chain employs TRBV6-5 and TRBJ2-5, with 7 bases aligning to TRBD2. CDR3 length: 16 amino acids. Germline CDR1 is MNHEY and CDR2 is SVGAGI. J gave up 7 bases and V 0 bases, and 11 bases lay outside the gene matches.

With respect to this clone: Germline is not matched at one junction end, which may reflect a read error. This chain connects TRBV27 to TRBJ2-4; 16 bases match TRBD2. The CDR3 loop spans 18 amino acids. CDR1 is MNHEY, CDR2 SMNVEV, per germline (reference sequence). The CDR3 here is CASSMGTSGGVAKNSQYF. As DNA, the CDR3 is TGTGCCAGCAGTATGGGGACTAGCGGGGGGGTAGCCAAAAACAGTCAGTACTTC.

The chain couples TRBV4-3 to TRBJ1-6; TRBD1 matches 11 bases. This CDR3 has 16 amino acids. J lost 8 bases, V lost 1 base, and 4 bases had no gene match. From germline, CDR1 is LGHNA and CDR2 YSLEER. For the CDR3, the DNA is TGCGCCAGCAGCCAAGTACCGGGACAGGGGGATTCACCCCTCCACTTT. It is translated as CASSQVPGQGDSPLHF.

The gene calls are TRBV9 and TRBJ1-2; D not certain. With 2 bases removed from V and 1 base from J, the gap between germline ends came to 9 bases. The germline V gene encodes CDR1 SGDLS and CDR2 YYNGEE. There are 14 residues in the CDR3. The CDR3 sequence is CASSVRRDNYGYTF. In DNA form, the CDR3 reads TGTGCCAGCAGCGTCCGACGGGATAACTATGGCTACACCTTC.

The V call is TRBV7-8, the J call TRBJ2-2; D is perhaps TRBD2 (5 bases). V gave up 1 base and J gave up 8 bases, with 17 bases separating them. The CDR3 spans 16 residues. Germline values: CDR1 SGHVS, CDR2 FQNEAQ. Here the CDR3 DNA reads TGTGCCAGCAGCTTAGGAGGACCGGGATTGAGGGGGGAGCTGTTTTTT. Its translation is CASSLGGPGLRGELFF.

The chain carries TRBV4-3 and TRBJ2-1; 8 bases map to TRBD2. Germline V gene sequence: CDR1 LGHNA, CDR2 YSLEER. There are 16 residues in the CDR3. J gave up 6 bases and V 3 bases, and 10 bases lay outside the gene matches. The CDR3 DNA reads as TGCGCCAGCAGCCAGAGGGCGGGGGGCGCCATCAATGAGCAGTTCTTC. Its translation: CASSQRAGGAINEQFF.

The CDR3 reads CASSPYRTGRVGELFF. For the CDR3, the DNA is TGTGCCAGCAGCCCATATCGGACAGGGAGGGTCGGGGAGCTGTTTTTT. V is TRBV9 and J is TRBJ2-2; a possible D gene is TRBD1 (8 bases). V lost 4 bases and J 7 bases, leaving 20 bases between the germline ends. CDR1 is SGDLS and CDR2 is YYNGEE in the germline V gene. The CDR3 covers 16 residues.